A selection of T cell receptor beta chains follows, all from one sample in a study of T cells in Graves' hyperthyroidism and ophthalmopathy. TCRdb re-analysed the multiplex PCR reads in MiXCR, keeping a single row per CDR3 protein. The table lists around 700,000 distinct CDR3 sequences, roughly 20% of them singletons. Sequenced sample: blood. The receptors originated from a woman in her 50s with Graves' hyperthyroidism that later progressed to Graves' ophthalmopathy. CDR3s include the opening cysteine and the closing phenylalanine or tryptophan. A D gene is named only where the DNA matches it firmly. Clone size is not always given. Where it is, it says once, few, many or a class for expanded clones.

d_call j_call clone_size v_call cdr3_aa cdr3_nt
. TRBJ1-1 many TRBV6-1 CASSQISGRWNTEAFF TGTGCCAGCAGTCAAATATCGGGACGCTGGAACACTGAAGCTTTCTTT
. TRBJ2-1 . TRBV15 CATSRDGRWREPTDEQFF TGTGCCACCAGCAGAGATGGAAGGTGGAGGGAGCCAACGGATGAGCAGTTCTTC
. TRBJ1-5 few TRBV6-2/TRBV6-3 CASADPRGAGNQPQHF TGTGCCAGCGCCGATCCTAGGGGGGCCGGCAATCAGCCCCAGCATTTT
TRBD1 TRBJ1-2 . TRBV20-1 CSAWGQGEGGYTF TGCAGTGCTTGGGGACAGGGAGAGGGTGGCTACACCTTC
. TRBJ2-1 many TRBV7-6 CASSPTGTLAQFF TGTGCCAGCAGTCCCACCGGGACGCTGGCGCAGTTCTTC
. TRBJ1-1 . TRBV4-1 CASSQEGEYTEAFF TGCGCCAGCAGCCAAGAAGGTGAGTACACTGAAGCTTTCTTT
. TRBJ2-3 many TRBV6-1 CASSSPAAKLGDTQYF TGTGCCAGCAGTTCCCCGGCGGCAAAGCTGGGAGATACGCAGTATTTT
. TRBJ2-3 many TRBV2 CASSEARYTDTQYF TGTGCCAGCAGTGAAGCCAGATACACAGATACGCAGTATTTT
. TRBJ2-3 many TRBV20-1 CSARMTSFADTQYF TGCAGTGCTAGGATGACGTCTTTTGCGGATACGCAGTATTTT
. TRBJ2-6 . TRBV7-6 CASSLVTDNVLTF TGTGCCAGCAGCTTAGTCACGGACAACGTCCTGACTTTC
. TRBJ1-1 few TRBV7-9 CASSRRQTEAFF TGTGCCAGCAGCCGTCGACAGACTGAAGCTTTCTTT
. TRBJ1-2 . TRBV27 CASSLEANYSYTF TGTGCCAGCAGTTTAGAGGCAAACTATAGCTACACCTTC
TRBD1 TRBJ1-1 . TRBV29-1 CSPLGQGIFTEAFF TGCAGCCCCCTCGGACAGGGGATTTTCACTGAAGCTTTCTTT
TRBD2 TRBJ2-2 few TRBV7-3 CASSPGTSWTGELFF TGTGCCAGCAGCCCAGGGACTAGCTGGACCGGGGAGCTGTTTTTT
. TRBJ1-1 few TRBV30 CAWSVTRKNTEAFF TGTGCCTGGAGTGTTACGCGGAAGAACACTGAAGCTTTCTTT
TRBD1 TRBJ1-2 few TRBV10-2 CASSRDRGPSDYGYTF TGCGCCAGCAGCCGGGACAGGGGACCCTCCGACTATGGCTACACCTTC
TRBD1 TRBJ1-1 . TRBV5-1 CASSFWDRGGGTEAFF TGCGCCAGCAGCTTCTGGGACAGGGGAGGAGGCACTGAAGCTTTCTTT
TRBD1 TRBJ2-3 . TRBV4-1 CASSETGVDTQYF TGCGCCAGCAGCGAGACAGGGGTAGATACGCAGTATTTT
. TRBJ2-4 few TRBV2 CASRDPNIQYF TGTGCCAGCCGGGACCCTAACATTCAGTACTTC
. TRBJ2-4 few TRBV2 CASRGAFGEHKNIQYF TGTGCCAGCAGGGGGGCCTTCGGGGAACACAAAAACATTCAGTACTTC
. TRBJ1-5 few TRBV7-3 CARGVGSEVGNQPQHF TGTGCCAGGGGGGTGGGCTCGGAGGTAGGCAATCAGCCCCAGCATTTT
TRBD2 TRBJ2-3 few TRBV6-2/TRBV6-3 CASSYYSGTSGTDTQYF TGTGCCAGCAGTTACTATTCCGGGACTAGCGGCACAGATACGCAGTATTTT
. TRBJ1-4 few TRBV10-3 CAISETEGNEKLFF TGTGCCATCAGTGAGACTGAGGGGAATGAAAAACTGTTTTTT
TRBD2 TRBJ2-5 few TRBV7-3 CASKASGEETQYF TGTGCCAGCAAGGCTAGCGGAGAAGAGACCCAGTACTTC
. TRBJ2-2 . TRBV9 CASSVAITNTGELFF TGTGCCAGCAGCGTAGCTATTACGAACACCGGGGAGCTGTTTTTT
. TRBJ1-1 many TRBV9 CASSDTVTEAFF TGTGCCAGCAGCGATACTGTCACTGAAGCTTTCTTT
. TRBJ2-1 many TRBV7-6 CASSVSSGSYNEQFF TGTGCCAGCAGCGTTTCTAGTGGCTCCTACAATGAGCAGTTCTTC
. TRBJ1-2 few TRBV6-2/TRBV6-3 CASGDLRRGFGYTF TGTGCCAGCGGGGACCTACGGCGGGGGTTTGGCTACACCTTC
TRBD1 TRBJ2-3 many TRBV7-9 CASSLSDRVTTDTQYF TGTGCCAGCAGCTTGTCGGACAGGGTCACCACAGATACGCAGTATTTT
. TRBJ1-2 many TRBV12-3/TRBV12-4 CASSDNYGSYTF TGTGCCAGCAGCGACAACTACGGGAGCTACACCTTC
TRBD1 TRBJ1-2 few TRBV27 CASSSTGIKYNYGYTF TGTGCCAGCAGTTCGACAGGGATAAAATATAACTATGGCTACACCTTC
. TRBJ1-2 many TRBV3-1 CASSQDVGYTF TGTGCCAGCAGCCAAGATGTTGGCTACACCTTC
. TRBJ1-4 . TRBV12-3/TRBV12-4 CASSLASNEKLFF TGTGCCAGCAGTTTGGCCAGCAATGAAAAACTGTTTTTT